This T cell receptor beta chain was observed in a study of blood T cell repertoires in COVID-19. Looking at the study overall: Material from acute and convalescent COVID-19 was sourced from the United States, Italy and Spain. T cells, B-cell-depleted T cells, or PBMCs provided the cDNA or gDNA that served as material.

Unmatched junction bases numbered 8, after V lost 4 bases and J lost 3 bases. Germline V lookup: CDR1 MDHEN, CDR2 SYDVKM. This CDR3 spans 16 amino acids. The authors' processing: Reference gene primer amplification gave estimated nucleated cell counts. The table came from immunoSEQ multiplex PCR; TCRdb's copy has only in-frame clones and leaves some out. V, J and clone size reflect that table, while D and trimming were determined from the DNA. This sample yields about 200,000 clones, of which roughly 84% are seen a single time; 25% to 35% belongs to the top ten. The TCR originated in a man between 40 and 49 years old with acute or convalescent COVID-19. The source material was peripheral blood. The chain joins TRBV28 to TRBJ1-1, with TRBD1 identical over 10 bases. The CDR3 DNA reads as TGTGCCAGCAGTTCCACGACAGGGGGCGCGGACACTGAAGCTTTCTTT. Amino acid sequence: CASSSTTGGADTEAFF.